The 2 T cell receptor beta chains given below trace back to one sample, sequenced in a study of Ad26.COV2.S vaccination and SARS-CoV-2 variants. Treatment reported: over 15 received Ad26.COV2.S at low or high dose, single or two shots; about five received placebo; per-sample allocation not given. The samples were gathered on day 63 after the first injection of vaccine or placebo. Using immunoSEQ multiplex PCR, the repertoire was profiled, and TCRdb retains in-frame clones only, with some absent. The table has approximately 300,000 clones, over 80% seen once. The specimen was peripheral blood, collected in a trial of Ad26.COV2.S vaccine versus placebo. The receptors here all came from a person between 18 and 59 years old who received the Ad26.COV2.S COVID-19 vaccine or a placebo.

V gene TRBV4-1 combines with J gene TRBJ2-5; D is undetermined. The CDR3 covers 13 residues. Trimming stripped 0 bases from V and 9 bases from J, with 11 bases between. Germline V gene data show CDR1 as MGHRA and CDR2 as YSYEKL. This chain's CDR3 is CASSQEMVWPQYF. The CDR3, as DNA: TGCGCCAGCAGCCAAGAAATGGTGTGGCCCCAGTACTTC.

CDR3 sequence: CASSIIFTDTQYF. The CDR3, as DNA: TGTGCCAGCAGTATAATTTTCACAGATACGCAGTATTTT. The chain recombines TRBV6-5 with TRBJ2-3; D remains unclear. The CDR3 is 13 amino acids. V dropped 5 bases and J dropped 2 bases, with 8 bases sitting between them. CDR1 and CDR2 from the germline V gene are MNHEY and SVGAGI.